These T cell receptor beta chains were read from a single sample in a study of cytomegalovirus exposure and HLA in healthy donors. Produced via immunoSEQ multiplex PCR; TCRdb's table is partial and in-frame only. Altogether around 90,000 clones are present, 75% to 85% being singletons, with the ten largest covering about 3.5%. The sample comprised PBMCs. These receptors were collected from a male donor in good health and CMV-seropositive. CDR3s include the opening cysteine and the closing phenylalanine or tryptophan. Each record gives: D gene, clone size, V gene, J gene, CDR3 DNA, CDR3 protein. The D gene is left open where the match is weak. Where a row states a size, it is once, few, many or the class of an expanded clone; other rows omit it.

TRBD2	-	TRBV9	TRBJ2-3	TGTGCCAGCAGCGTAGCGGGGGGAAAGGAGTATACGCAGTATTTT	CASSVAGGKEYTQYF
TRBD1	-	TRBV13	TRBJ2-7	TGTGCCAGCAGCCCCCGGGACAGGAGCTCCTACGAGCAGTACTTC	CASSPRDRSSYEQYF
TRBD1	-	TRBV13	TRBJ1-1	TGTGCCAGCAGTACAGGGGTGACTGAAGCTTTCTTT	CASSTGVTEAFF
-	-	TRBV4-1	TRBJ1-1	TGCGCCAGCAGCCAAAAGGACACTTTAGGCACTGAAGCTTTCTTT	CASSQKDTLGTEAFF
TRBD1	-	TRBV6-1	TRBJ1-2	TGTGCCAGCAGTGAACAGGGGGCAGGCAACTATGGCTACACCTTC	CASSEQGAGNYGYTF
-	-	TRBV6-5	TRBJ1-4	TGTGCCAGCGGGAGGACCTTCCAAGGAGAAAAACTGTTTTTT	CASGRTFQGEKLFF
-	-	TRBV28	TRBJ1-1	TGTGCCAGCAGTAGATATACCGGAGGGGCTTTCTTT	CASSRYTGGAFF
TRBD2	-	TRBV18	TRBJ2-1	TGTGCCAGCTCACCATGGGAGGGCGGGATGAGCTCCTACAATGAGCAGTTCTTC	CASSPWEGGMSSYNEQFF
TRBD1	-	TRBV9	TRBJ1-3	TGTGCCAGCAGCGTAGCGGGACAGGGGGCTGGAAACACCATATATTTT	CASSVAGQGAGNTIYF
-	-	TRBV6-5	TRBJ1-6	TGTGCCAGCAGCTACGGGAGGGAAATTTCACCCCTCCACTTT	CASSYGREISPLHF
-	-	TRBV30	TRBJ2-3	TGTGCCTGGGGAGGTGGTACCCCGACGCAGTATTTT	CAWGGGTPTQYF
-	-	TRBV6-5	TRBJ2-6	TGTGCCAGCAGAAACGGGGGCTCTGGGGCCAACGTCCTGACTTTC	CASRNGGSGANVLTF
-	-	TRBV5-4	TRBJ2-5	TGTGCCAGCAGCTTGATAGGCAGGGCCCAAGAGACCCAGTACTTC	CASSLIGRAQETQYF
TRBD1	-	TRBV6-1	TRBJ1-6	TGTGCCAGCAGTGTAGAGACAGGGGTCGGTTCACCCCTCCACTTT	CASSVETGVGSPLHF
-	once	TRBV7-2	TRBJ1-2	TGTGCCAGCAGCTTACGGGGTTTTTACACCTTC	CASSLRGFYTF
TRBD1	-	TRBV5-8	TRBJ1-2	TGTGCCAGCAGCCATGACAGGGCGGGCTATGGCTACACCTTC	CASSHDRAGYGYTF